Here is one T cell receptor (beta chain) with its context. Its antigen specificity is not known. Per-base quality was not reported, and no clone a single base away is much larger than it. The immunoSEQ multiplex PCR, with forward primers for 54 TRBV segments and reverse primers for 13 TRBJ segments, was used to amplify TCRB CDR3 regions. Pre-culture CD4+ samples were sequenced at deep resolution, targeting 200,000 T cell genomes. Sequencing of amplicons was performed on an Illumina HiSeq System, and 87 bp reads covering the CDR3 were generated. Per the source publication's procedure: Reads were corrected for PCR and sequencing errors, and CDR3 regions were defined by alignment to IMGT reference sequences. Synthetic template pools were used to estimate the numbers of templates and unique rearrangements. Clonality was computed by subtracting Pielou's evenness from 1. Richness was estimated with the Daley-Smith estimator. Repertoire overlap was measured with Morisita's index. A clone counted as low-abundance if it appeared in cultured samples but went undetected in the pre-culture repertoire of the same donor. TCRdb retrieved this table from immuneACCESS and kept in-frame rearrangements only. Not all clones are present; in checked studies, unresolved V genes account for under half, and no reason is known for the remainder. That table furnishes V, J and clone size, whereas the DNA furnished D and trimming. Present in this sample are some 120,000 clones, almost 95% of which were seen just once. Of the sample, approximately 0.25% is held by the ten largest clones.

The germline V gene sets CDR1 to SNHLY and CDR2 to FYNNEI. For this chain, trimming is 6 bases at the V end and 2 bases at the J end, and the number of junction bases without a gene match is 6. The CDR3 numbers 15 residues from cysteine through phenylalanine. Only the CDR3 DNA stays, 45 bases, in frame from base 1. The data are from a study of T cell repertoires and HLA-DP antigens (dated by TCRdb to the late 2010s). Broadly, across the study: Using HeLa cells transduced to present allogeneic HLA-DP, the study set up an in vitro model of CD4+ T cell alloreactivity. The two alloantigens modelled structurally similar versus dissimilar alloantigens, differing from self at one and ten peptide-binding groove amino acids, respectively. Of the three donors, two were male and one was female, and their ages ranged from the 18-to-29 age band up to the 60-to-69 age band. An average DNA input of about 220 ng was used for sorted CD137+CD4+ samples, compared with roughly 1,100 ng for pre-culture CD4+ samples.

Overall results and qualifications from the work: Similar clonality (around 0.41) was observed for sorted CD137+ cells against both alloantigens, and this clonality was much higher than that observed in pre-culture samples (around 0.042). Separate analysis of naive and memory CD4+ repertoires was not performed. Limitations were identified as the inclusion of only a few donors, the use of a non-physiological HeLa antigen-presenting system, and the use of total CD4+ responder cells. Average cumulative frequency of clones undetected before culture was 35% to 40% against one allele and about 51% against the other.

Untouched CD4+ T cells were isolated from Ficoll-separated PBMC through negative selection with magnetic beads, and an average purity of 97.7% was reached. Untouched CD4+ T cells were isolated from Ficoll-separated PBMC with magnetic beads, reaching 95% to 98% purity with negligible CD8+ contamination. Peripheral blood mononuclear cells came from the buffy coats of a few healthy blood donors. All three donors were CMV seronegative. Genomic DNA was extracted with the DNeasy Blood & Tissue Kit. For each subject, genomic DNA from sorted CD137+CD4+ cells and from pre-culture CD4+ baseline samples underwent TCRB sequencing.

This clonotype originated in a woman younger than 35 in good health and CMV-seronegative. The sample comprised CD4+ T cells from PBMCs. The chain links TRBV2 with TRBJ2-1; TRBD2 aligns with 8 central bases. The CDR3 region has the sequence CASRGGTRTYNEQFF. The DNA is TGTGCCAGCAGAGGTGGGACTAGGACCTACAATGAGCAGTTCTTC. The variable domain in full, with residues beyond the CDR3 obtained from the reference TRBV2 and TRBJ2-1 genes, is EPEVTQTPSHQVTQMGQEVILRCVPISNHLYFYWYRQILGQKVEFLVSFYNNEISEKSEIFDDQFSVERPDGSNFTLKIRSTKLEDSAMYFCASRGGTRTYNEQFFGPGTRLTVL.